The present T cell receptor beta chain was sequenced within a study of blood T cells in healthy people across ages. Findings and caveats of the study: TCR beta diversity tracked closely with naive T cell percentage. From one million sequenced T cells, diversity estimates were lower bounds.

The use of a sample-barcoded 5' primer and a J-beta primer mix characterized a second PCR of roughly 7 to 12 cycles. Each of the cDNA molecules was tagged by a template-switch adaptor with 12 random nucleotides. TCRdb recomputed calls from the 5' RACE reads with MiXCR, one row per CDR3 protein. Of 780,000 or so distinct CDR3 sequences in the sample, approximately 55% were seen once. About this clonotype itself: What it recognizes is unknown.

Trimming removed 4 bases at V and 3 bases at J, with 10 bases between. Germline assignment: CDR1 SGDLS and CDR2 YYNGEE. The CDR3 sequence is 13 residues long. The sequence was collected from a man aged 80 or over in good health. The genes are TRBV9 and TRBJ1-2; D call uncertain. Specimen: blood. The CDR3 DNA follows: TGTGCCAGCAGCTCCCGACATGACTATGGCTACACCTTC. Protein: CASSSRHDYGYTF. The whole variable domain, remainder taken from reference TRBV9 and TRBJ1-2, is DSGVTQTPKHLITATGQRVTLRCSPRSGDLSVYWYQQSLDQGLQFLIQYYNGEERAKGNILERFSAQQFPDLHSELNLSSLELGDSALYFCASSSRHDYGYTFGSGTRLTVV.